These T cell receptor beta chains were read from a single sample in a study of CD8 T cells in ankylosing spondylitis. TCRdb reprocessed the 5' RACE reads with MiXCR, giving one entry per CDR3 protein. There are roughly 490,000 distinct CDR3 sequences in the sample; about 5.2% occur only once, and around 3.5% lies in the top ten. Source material: blood, either unsorted or a sorted T cell fraction (not recorded which). The origin of the receptors is a male donor with ankylosing spondylitis. The CDR3 runs from the conserved cysteine through the conserved F or W. The D gene is left open where the match is weak. Part of the rows lack a size; the others show once, few, many or a class for expanded clones.

V gene	clone size	D gene	J gene	CDR3 DNA	CDR3 protein
TRBV11-1	many	TRBD2	TRBJ2-1	TGTGCCAGCAGCTTAGCGCATACTAGCGGGCTCAATGAGCAGTTCTTC	CASSLAHTSGLNEQFF
TRBV6-1	many	NA	TRBJ1-2	TGTGCCAGCAGTGATCAACCTAACGGGGACTATGGCTACACCTTC	CASSDQPNGDYGYTF
TRBV7-9	many	TRBD2	TRBJ2-3	TGTGCCAGCAGCCCCTCGGCTAGCGGGGACACAGATACGCAGTATTTT	CASSPSASGDTDTQYF
TRBV4-3	many	TRBD2	TRBJ2-1	TGCGCCAGCAGCCAAGATCGGCTAGCGGAGATTTACAATGAGCAGTTCTTC	CASSQDRLAEIYNEQFF
TRBV7-2	many	NA	TRBJ1-2	TGTGCCAGCAGCTTAGTCGCGGGAACCTATGGCTACACCTTC	CASSLVAGTYGYTF
TRBV5-1	many	NA	TRBJ2-5	TGCGCCAGCAGCTCGGATCCCTTCTCGGAGACCCAGTACTTC	CASSSDPFSETQYF
TRBV7-2	NA	TRBD1	TRBJ1-1	TGTGCCAGCAGCCCAGGACAGGGAACGACTTTCTTT	CASSPGQGTTFF
TRBV7-3	few	TRBD2	TRBJ2-1	TGTGCCAGCAGCTTAACGGGGTCGGCTAGCGGGGGACTATTGAGCTCCTACAATGAGCAGTTCTTC	CASSLTGSASGGLLSSYNEQFF
TRBV10-3	few	NA	TRBJ2-5	TGTGCCATCAGTTTAGCGCTGTTGGGGGGGCGAGAAACCCAAGAGACCCAGTACTTC	CAISLALLGGRETQETQYF
TRBV20-1	many	NA	TRBJ1-5	TGCAGTGCACCCGACAGAGCTATAGGCAATCAGCCCCAGCATTTT	CSAPDRAIGNQPQHF
TRBV20-1	many	TRBD1	TRBJ2-3	TGCAGTGCCGGCCGGGACAGTAGCACAGATACGCAGTATTTT	CSAGRDSSTDTQYF
TRBV29-1	NA	NA	TRBJ2-1	TGCAGCGTGGGTGGGGGCTCCTACAATGAGCAGTTCTTC	CSVGGGSYNEQFF